The 13 T cell receptor beta chains reported below all come from one sample, sequenced in a study of neurological immune-mediated disorders. Time point meaning: technical triplicate 2. TCRdb processed the 5' RACE reads anew with MiXCR; each CDR3 protein has one entry. The data show about 55,000 distinct CDR3 sequences, 24% seen once. The sequencing sample was made of PBMCs. Receptors were obtained from a man between 60 and 75 years old with HTLV-1-associated myelopathy (HAM/TSP).

The chain combines TRBV11-2 with TRBJ2-7; D is unclear. This CDR3 is 13 amino acids long. Germline CDR1 is SGHAT and CDR2 is FQNNGV. The V and J ends lost 5 bases and 4 bases respectively, with 12 bases between them. The CDR3 DNA follows: TGTGCCAGCAGCACCTCACAAGGGTACGAGCAGTACTTC. This encodes CASSTSQGYEQYF.

Ten or more counts support this clonotype. CDR3 in DNA: TGTGCCAGCATTGGACAGGGGGCTTCTAATGAAAAACTGTTTTTT. Its translation is CASIGQGASNEKLFF. This sequence joins TRBV12-3 or TRBV12-4 and TRBJ1-4; TRBD1 matches at 11 bases. J lost 3 bases, V lost 7 bases, and 4 bases had no gene match. CDR3 length: 15 amino acids.

This clonotype was counted at least ten times. The V call is TRBV7-9, the J call TRBJ2-3; 8 bases match TRBD1. This CDR3 is built from 17 residues. Trimming removed 7 bases from V and 4 bases from J; junction bases left unmatched: 16. Germline CDR1 and CDR2: SEHNR and FQNEAQ (reference sequence). This CDR3 is CASTPVQGALDADTQYF. For the CDR3, the DNA is TGTGCCAGCACCCCCGTCCAGGGGGCCCTCGACGCAGATACGCAGTATTTT.

This clonotype was seen at least ten times. The chain couples TRBV7-2 to TRBJ1-1; D may be TRBD1 (6 bases). Deletions cut 5 bases from V and 0 bases from J, with 16 bases between. The CDR3 covers 16 residues. Germline V lookup: CDR1 SGHTA, CDR2 FQGNSA. This CDR3 is CASSKSYRVMNTEAFF. The CDR3 DNA reads TGTGCCAGCAGCAAATCCTACAGGGTAATGAACACTGAAGCTTTCTTT.

This clonotype was seen ten or more times. CDR3 nucleotide sequence: TGCAGCGTGGCCGACGCGGGTCTTAATTCACCCCTCCACTTT. It translates to CSVADAGLNSPLHF. V and J are TRBV29-1 and TRBJ1-6; D not certain. This CDR3 spans 14 amino acids. With 6 bases removed from V and 6 bases from J, the gap between germline ends came to 15 bases. The germline CDR1 and CDR2 sequences are SQVTM and ANQGSEA.

This clonotype showed up many times. The rearrangement uses TRBV12-3 or TRBV12-4 and TRBJ2-4; D gene unclear. V lost 5 bases, J lost 6 bases, and 8 bases lay in between. This CDR3 has 12 amino acids. The CDR3 DNA sequence: TGTGCCAGCAGTACCTCTCCAAACATTCAGTACTTC. Translating gives CASSTSPNIQYF.

CDR3 in DNA: TGCAGCGTTGAAGATCTTTATAGCGCTTGTGATACGCAGTATTTT. Protein product: CSVEDLYSACDTQYF. The chain has TRBV29-1 and TRBJ2-3; D might be TRBD2 (5 bases). From germline, CDR1 is SQVTM and CDR2 ANQGSEA. The CDR3 extends over 15 amino acids. Trimming took 0 bases from V and 6 from J, leaving 16 bases between them.

This clonotype was observed many times. The V call is TRBV7-9, the J call TRBJ1-4, with TRBD1 matching over 8 bases. Germline V gives CDR1 SEHNR, CDR2 FQNEAQ (reference sequence). With 0 bases clipped from V and 5 bases from J, the junction kept 8 bases outside the gene matches. This CDR3 is built from 17 residues. CDR3 in amino acids: CASSLARTGTRNEKLFF. CDR3 nucleotides: TGTGCCAGCAGCTTAGCCCGGACAGGGACAAGGAATGAAAAACTGTTTTTT.

Many counts were recorded for this clonotype. The genes are TRBV11-2 and TRBJ1-4; D is ambiguous. Germline V gene lookup returns CDR1 SGHAT and CDR2 FQNNGV. V lost 5 bases to trimming and J lost 4 bases, with 17 bases between them. The CDR3 covers 16 residues. CDR3 in DNA: TGTGCCAGCAGCGCCGCCGGGAGGGCACGTAATGAAAAACTGTTTTTT. It encodes CASSAAGRARNEKLFF.

This sequence joins TRBV11-2 and TRBJ2-7, with 11 bases fitting TRBD1. Germline V gene data show CDR1 as SGHAT and CDR2 as FQNNGV. With V trimmed by 6 bases and J by 0 bases, 4 bases remained unmatched. The CDR3 sequence is 15 residues long. The CDR3 sequence: CASSWDRGGSYEQYF. In nucleotides, the CDR3 is TGTGCCAGCAGTTGGGACAGGGGGGGCTCCTACGAGCAGTACTTC.

This clonotype was seen repeatedly, ten times or more. V usage is TRBV3-1 and J usage is TRBJ2-1; D assignment may be TRBD1 or TRBD2 (5 bases each). Germline values: CDR1 LGHDT, CDR2 YNNKEL (reference sequence). The CDR3 is 16 amino acids. V shed 4 bases and J shed 6 bases, with 19 bases lying between them. The CDR3 DNA reads TGTGCCAGCAGCCCGGGACCAGCCCCGCGTGGCAATGAGCAGTTCTTC. It translates to CASSPGPAPRGNEQFF.

This clonotype appeared many times. V is TRBV6-5 and J is TRBJ1-2; the D gene is possibly TRBD1 (6 bases). The CDR3 is 17 amino acids. V lost 4 bases and J lost 2, with 20 bases in between. The germline gives CDR1 MNHEY, CDR2 SVGAGI. Here the CDR3 reads CASSSSRTRGWNYGYTF. The CDR3 region has the DNA TGTGCCAGCAGTTCCTCGCGCACCAGGGGCTGGAACTATGGCTACACCTTC.

This clonotype came up many times. One end of the junction varies from germline; a read error may be responsible. The CDR3 DNA reads TGTGTCAGCTCCCGGGGACAAACCAATCAGCCCCAGCATTTT. It encodes CVSSRGQTNQPQHF. The gene calls are TRBV18 and TRBJ1-5; perhaps TRBD1 as D (6 bases). Germline V gene lookup returns CDR1 KGHSH and CDR2 LQKENI. The length of the CDR3 is 14 residues. Combining the CDR3 with reference TRBV18 and TRBJ1-5 gives the whole variable domain NAGVMQNPRHLVRRRGQEARLRCSPMKGHSHVYWYRQLPEEGLKFMVYLQKENIIDESGMPKERFSAEFPKEGPSILRIQQVVRGDSAAYFCVSSRGQTNQPQHFGDGTRLSIL.